The next 8 T cell receptor beta chains were all read from a single sample in a study of T cell responses to AZD1222 COVID-19 vaccine. Only in-frame clones appear in the TCRdb table, and some are missing; sequencing was by immunoSEQ multiplex PCR. The sample contains around 72,000 clones, roughly four fifths of which appear only once. Specimen: peripheral blood, collected on day 0 of AZD1222 vaccination. The receptors shown here come from an adult in good health.

The V gene is TRBV27, the J gene TRBJ2-7; no clear D. The CDR3 is 13 residues long. Germline V lookup: CDR1 MNHEY, CDR2 SMNVEV (reference sequence). Deletions cut 4 bases from V and 2 bases from J, with 9 bases between. This CDR3 is CASSYQETYEQYF. The DNA of the CDR3 is TGTGCCAGCAGTTATCAGGAGACCTACGAGCAGTACTTC.

The gene calls are TRBV6-2 or TRBV6-3 and TRBJ2-5; perhaps D is TRBD1 or TRBD2 (5 bases each). CDR1 and CDR2 (germline): MNHEY, SVGEGT. V was clipped by 5 bases and J by 2 bases, with 9 bases between them. This CDR3 is built from 13 residues. CDR3 sequence reads: CASSGGRQETQYF. CDR3 bases: TGTGCCAGCAGTGGGGGACGGCAAGAGACCCAGTACTTC.

The chain is built from TRBV12-2 and TRBJ2-4; the table calls TRBD2, which could not be checked here. TRBV12-2 is an annotated pseudogene. The CDR3 has 16 amino acids. For the CDR3, the DNA is TGTGCAAGTCGCTTAGCCCGGGGACTAGCCAAAAACATTCAGTACTTC. Amino acid sequence: CASRLARGLAKNIQYF.

The chain carries TRBV11-2 and TRBJ2-5; 10 bases map to TRBD2. V was pared by 3 bases and J by 4 bases, with 11 bases of the junction left unmatched. This CDR3 is 17 amino acids long. Germline values: CDR1 SGHAT, CDR2 FQNNGV. CDR3 DNA: TGTGCCAGCAGCTTGGGGTCCCTAGCGGGGGATGGAGAGACCCAGTACTTC. Residues: CASSLGSLAGDGETQYF.

This chain connects TRBV4-2 to TRBJ2-7; D possibly corresponds to TRBD1 (6 bases). Germline assignment: CDR1 LGHNA and CDR2 YNFKEQ. This CDR3 spans 15 amino acids. With 4 bases removed from V and 2 bases from J, the gap between germline ends came to 15 bases. In DNA form, the CDR3 reads TGTGCCAGCAGCCGCGCGATCGGGGACACCTACGAGCAGTACTTC. This sequence encodes CASSRAIGDTYEQYF.

The gene calls are TRBV7-5 and TRBJ1-1. TRBV7-5 is an annotated pseudogene. The CDR3 is 10 residues long. CDR3 nucleotides: TGTGCCAGAAGCCTACCCCGGGCTTTCTTT. Protein: CARSLPRAFF.

The chain joins TRBV19 to TRBJ2-3, with D tentatively TRBD2 (5 bases). This CDR3 has 15 amino acids. Looked up from germline, CDR1 is LNHDA and CDR2 is SQIVND (reference sequence). V was trimmed by 2 bases and J by 4 bases, leaving 13 bases between them. CDR3 in amino acids: CASSIRASLADTQYF. CDR3 in DNA: TGTGCCAGTAGTATAAGGGCTAGCTTAGCAGATACGCAGTATTTT.

The chain uses TRBV12-5 and TRBJ2-7, with TRBD1 matching over 11 bases. The CDR3 runs to 14 residues. J gave up 3 bases and V 6 bases, and 4 bases lay outside the gene matches. Germline CDR1 and CDR2: LGHNT and FRNRAP. DNA for the CDR3: TGTGCTAGTGGAACCGGGACAGGGGGCTACGAGCAGTACTTC. Translated, it gives CASGTGTGGYEQYF.